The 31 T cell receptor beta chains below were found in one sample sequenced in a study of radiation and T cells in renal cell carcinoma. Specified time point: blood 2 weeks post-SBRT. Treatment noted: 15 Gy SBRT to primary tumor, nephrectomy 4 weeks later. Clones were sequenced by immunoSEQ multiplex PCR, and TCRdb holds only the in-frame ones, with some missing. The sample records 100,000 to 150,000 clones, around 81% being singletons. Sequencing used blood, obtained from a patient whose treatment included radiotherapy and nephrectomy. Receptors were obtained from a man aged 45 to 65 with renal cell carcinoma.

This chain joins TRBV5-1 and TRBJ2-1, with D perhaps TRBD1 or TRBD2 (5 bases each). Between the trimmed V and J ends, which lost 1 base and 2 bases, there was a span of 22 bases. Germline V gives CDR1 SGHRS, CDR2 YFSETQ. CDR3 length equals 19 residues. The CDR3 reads CASSLRPYGARPPYNEQFF. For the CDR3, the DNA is TGCGCCAGCAGCTTGCGACCCTACGGGGCGCGGCCCCCCTACAATGAGCAGTTCTTC.

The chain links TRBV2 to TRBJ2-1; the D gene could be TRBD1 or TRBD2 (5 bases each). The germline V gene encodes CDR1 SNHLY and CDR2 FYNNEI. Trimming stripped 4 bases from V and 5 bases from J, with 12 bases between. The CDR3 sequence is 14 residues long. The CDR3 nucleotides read TGTGCCAGCAGTGTTAACGGGGCGGACAATGAGCAGTTCTTC. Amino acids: CASSVNGADNEQFF.

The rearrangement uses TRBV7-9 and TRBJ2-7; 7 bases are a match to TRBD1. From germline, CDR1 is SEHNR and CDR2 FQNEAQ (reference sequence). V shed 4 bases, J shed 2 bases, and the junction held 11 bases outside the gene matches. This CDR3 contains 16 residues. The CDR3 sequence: CASSSQHDRAPYEQYF. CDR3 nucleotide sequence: TGTGCCAGCAGCTCCCAACATGACAGGGCCCCCTACGAGCAGTACTTC.

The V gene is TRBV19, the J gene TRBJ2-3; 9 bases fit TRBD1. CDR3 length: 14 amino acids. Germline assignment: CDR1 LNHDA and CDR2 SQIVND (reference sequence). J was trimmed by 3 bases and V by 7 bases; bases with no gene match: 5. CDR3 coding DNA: TGTGCCAGTACCCCGGGACAGGGTACAGATACGCAGTATTTT. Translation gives CASTPGQGTDTQYF. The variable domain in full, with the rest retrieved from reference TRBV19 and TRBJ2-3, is DGGITQSPKYLFRKEGQNVTLSCEQNLNHDAMYWYRQDPGQGLRLIYYSQIVNDFQKGDIAEGYSVSREKKESFPLTVTSAQKNPTAFYLCASTPGQGTDTQYFGPGTRLTVL.

CDR3 sequence: CASSLGASSYQPQHF. CDR3 nucleotides: TGCGCCAGCAGCTTGGGGGCCTCCAGTTATCAGCCCCAGCATTTT. The chain carries TRBV5-1 and TRBJ1-5; D unresolved. The CDR3 has 15 residues. Looked up from germline, CDR1 is SGHRS and CDR2 is YFSETQ. The V gene lost 0 bases and the J gene lost 5 bases, with 12 bases spanning the gap.

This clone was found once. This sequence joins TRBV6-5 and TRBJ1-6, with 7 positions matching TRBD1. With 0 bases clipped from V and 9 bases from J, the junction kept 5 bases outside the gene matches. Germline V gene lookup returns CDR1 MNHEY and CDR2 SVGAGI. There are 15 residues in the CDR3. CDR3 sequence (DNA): TGTGCCAGCAGTTACTCGCGACAGGGAGTTTCACCCCTCCACTTT. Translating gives CASSYSRQGVSPLHF.

The CDR3 DNA is TGTGCCAGCAGGAGGACAGGGCTGGGCGGCTACACCTTC. It encodes CASRRTGLGGYTF. The chain carries TRBV6-5 and TRBJ1-2; 8 bases are shared with TRBD1. CDR3 length: 13 amino acids. CDR1 is MNHEY and CDR2 is SVGAGI in the germline V gene. V trimming: 6 bases; J trimming: 8 bases; junction bases outside the gene matches: 8.

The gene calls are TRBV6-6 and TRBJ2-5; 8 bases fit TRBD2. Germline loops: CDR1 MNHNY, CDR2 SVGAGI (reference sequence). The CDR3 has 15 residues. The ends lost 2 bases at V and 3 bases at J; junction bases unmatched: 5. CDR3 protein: CASSYLSGGEETQYF. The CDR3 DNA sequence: TGTGCCAGCAGTTACCTTTCGGGGGGGGAAGAGACCCAGTACTTC.

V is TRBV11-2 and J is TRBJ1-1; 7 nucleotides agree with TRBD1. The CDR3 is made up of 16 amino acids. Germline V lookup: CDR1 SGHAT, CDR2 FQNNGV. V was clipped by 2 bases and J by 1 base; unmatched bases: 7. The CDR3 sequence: CASSLQWGQRNTEAFF. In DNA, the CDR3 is TGTGCCAGCAGCTTACAATGGGGACAGCGGAACACTGAAGCTTTCTTT.

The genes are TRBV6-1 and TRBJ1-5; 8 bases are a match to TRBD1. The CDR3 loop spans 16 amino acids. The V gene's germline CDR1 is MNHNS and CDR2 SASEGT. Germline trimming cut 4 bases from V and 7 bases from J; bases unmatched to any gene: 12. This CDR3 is CASSVGQGAPTQPQHF. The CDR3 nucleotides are TGTGCCAGCAGTGTCGGACAGGGCGCCCCAACGCAGCCCCAGCATTTT.

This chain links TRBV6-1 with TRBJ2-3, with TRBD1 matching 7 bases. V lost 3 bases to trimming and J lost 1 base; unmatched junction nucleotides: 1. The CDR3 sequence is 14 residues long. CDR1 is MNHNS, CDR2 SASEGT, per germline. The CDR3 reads CASSDGTGTDTQYF. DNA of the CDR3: TGTGCCAGCAGTGACGGGACAGGCACAGATACGCAGTATTTT.

This CDR3 is CASSVRDGKEKLFF. In nucleotides, the CDR3 is TGTGCCAGCAGCGTCCGGGACGGGAAAGAAAAACTGTTTTTT. The chain couples TRBV7-2 to TRBJ1-4; D might be TRBD1 (5 bases). Trimming took 5 bases from V and 8 from J, leaving 15 bases between them. CDR1 is SGHTA and CDR2 is FQGNSA in the germline V gene. The CDR3 contains 14 residues.

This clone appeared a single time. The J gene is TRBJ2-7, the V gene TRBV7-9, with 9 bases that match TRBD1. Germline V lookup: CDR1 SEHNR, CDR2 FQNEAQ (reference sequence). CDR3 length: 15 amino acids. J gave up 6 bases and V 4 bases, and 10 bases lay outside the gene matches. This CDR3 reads CASSSRGQGYSEQYF. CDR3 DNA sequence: TGTGCCAGCAGCTCCCGCGGACAGGGGTATAGCGAGCAGTACTTC. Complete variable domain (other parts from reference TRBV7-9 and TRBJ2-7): DTGVSQNPRHKITKRGQNVTFRCDPISEHNRLYWYRQTLGQGPEFLTYFQNEAQLEKSRLLSDRFSAERPKGSFSTLEIQRTEQGDSAMYLCASSSRGQGYSEQYFGPGTRLTVT.

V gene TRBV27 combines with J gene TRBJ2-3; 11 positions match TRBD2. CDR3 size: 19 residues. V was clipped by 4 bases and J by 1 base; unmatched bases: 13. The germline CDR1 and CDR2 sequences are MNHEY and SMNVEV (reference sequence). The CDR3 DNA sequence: TGTGCCAGCAGTTCCTACCGCCGGACTAGCGGGTCACGCACAGATACGCAGTATTTT. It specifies CASSSYRRTSGSRTDTQYF.

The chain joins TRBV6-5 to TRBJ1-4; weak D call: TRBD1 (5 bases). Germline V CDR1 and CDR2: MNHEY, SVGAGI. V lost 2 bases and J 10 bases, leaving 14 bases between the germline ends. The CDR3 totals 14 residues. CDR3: CASSYEGTERKLFF. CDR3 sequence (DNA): TGTGCCAGCAGTTACGAGGGGACCGAGCGAAAACTGTTTTTT.

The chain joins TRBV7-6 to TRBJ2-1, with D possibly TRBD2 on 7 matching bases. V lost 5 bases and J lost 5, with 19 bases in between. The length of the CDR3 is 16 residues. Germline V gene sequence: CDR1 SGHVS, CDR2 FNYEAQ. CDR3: CASSPIWAGANNEQFF. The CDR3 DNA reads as TGTGCCAGCAGCCCCATTTGGGCGGGGGCCAACAATGAGCAGTTCTTC.

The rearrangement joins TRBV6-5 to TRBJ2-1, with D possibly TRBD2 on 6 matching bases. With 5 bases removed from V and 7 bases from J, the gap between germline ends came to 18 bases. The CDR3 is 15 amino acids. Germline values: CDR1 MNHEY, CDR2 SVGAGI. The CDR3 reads CASSPLLSSVNEQFF. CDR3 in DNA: TGTGCCAGCAGTCCGCTCCTCTCTAGCGTAAATGAGCAGTTCTTC.

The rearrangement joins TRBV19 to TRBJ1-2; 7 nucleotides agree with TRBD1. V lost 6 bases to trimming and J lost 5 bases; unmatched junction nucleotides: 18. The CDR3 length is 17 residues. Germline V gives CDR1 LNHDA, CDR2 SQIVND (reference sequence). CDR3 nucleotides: TGTGCCAGTAGGTCTCTCCGAAGGGGGCCTTCGGGGTATGGCTACACCTTC. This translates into CASRSLRRGPSGYGYTF.

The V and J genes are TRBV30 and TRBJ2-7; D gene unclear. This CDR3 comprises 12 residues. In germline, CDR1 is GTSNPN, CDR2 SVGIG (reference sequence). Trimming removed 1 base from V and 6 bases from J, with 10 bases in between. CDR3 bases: TGTGCCTGGAGTGCGGGCGGCCCCGAGCAGTACTTC. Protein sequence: CAWSAGGPEQYF.

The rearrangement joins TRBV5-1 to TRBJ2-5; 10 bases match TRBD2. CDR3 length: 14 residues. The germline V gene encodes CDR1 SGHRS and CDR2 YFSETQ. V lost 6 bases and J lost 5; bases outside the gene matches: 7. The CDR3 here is CASTPSGSLETQYF. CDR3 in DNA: TGCGCCAGCACACCTAGCGGGAGTCTGGAGACCCAGTACTTC.

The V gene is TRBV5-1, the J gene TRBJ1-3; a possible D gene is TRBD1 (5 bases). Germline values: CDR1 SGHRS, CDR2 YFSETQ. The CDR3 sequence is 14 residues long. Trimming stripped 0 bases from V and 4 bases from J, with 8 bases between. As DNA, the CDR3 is TGCGCCAGCAGCTTGGAAGGGGTCGGAAACACCATATATTTT. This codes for CASSLEGVGNTIYF.

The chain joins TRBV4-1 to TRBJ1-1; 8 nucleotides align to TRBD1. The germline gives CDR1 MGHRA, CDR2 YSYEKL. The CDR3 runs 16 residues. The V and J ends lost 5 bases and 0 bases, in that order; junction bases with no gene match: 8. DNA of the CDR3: TGCGCCAGCAGCTCCTCTCGACAGGGGTTGAACACTGAAGCTTTCTTT. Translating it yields CASSSSRQGLNTEAFF.

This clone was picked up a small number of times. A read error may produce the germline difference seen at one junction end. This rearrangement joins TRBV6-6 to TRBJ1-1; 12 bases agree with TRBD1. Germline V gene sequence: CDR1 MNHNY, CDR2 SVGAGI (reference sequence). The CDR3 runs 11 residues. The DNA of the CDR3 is TGTGCCAGCAGCTCCGGGACAGGGGGCGATTTT. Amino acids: CASSSGTGGDF.

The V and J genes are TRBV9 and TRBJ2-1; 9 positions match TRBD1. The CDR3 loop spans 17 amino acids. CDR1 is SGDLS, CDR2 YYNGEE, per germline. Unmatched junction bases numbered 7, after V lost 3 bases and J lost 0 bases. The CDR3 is CASSERTGAGSYNEQFF. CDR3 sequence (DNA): TGTGCCAGCAGCGAGAGGACAGGGGCCGGCTCCTACAATGAGCAGTTCTTC.

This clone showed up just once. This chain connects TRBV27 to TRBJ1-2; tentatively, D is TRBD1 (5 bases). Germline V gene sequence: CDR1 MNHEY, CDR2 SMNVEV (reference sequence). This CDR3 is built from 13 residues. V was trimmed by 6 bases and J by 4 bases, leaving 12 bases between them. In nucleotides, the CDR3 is TGTGCCAGCAGCGACGGGACGTTCTATGGCTACACCTTC. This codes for CASSDGTFYGYTF.

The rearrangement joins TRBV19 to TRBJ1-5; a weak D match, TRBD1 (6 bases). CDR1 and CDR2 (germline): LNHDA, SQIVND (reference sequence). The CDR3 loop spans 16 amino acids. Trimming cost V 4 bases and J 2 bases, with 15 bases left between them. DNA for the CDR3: TGTGCCAGTAGTAGTCACAGGGTTCGAGGCAATCAGCCCCAGCATTTT. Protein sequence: CASSSHRVRGNQPQHF.

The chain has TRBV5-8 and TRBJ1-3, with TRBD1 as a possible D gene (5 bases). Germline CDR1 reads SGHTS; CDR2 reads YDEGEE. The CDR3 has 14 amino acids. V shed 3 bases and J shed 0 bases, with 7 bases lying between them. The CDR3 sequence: CASSSGTSGNTIYF. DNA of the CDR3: TGTGCCAGCAGCTCCGGGACCTCTGGAAACACCATATATTTT.

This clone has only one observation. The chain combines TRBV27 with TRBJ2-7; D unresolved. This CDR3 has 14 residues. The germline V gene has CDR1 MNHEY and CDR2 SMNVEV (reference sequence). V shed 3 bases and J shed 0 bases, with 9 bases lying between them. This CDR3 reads CASSFARDSYEQYF. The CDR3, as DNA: TGTGCCAGCAGTTTCGCACGAGACTCCTACGAGCAGTACTTC.

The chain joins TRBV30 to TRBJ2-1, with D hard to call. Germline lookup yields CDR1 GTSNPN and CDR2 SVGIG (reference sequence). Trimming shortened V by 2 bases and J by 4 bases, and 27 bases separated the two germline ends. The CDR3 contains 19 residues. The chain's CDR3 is CAWSIRRARSAIPYNEQFF. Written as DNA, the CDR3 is TGTGCCTGGAGTATACGGAGAGCTAGAAGCGCAATACCTTACAATGAGCAGTTCTTC.

The DNA of the CDR3 is TGTGCCAGCCGCAGCGGAACGAACACCGGGGAGCTGTTTTTT. Its translation: CASRSGTNTGELFF. This chain uses TRBV2 with TRBJ2-2; TRBD2 might be the D (5 bases). Germline V gene lookup returns CDR1 SNHLY and CDR2 FYNNEI. Between the trimmed V and J ends, which lost 8 bases and 0 bases, there was a span of 10 bases. CDR3 length: 14 amino acids.

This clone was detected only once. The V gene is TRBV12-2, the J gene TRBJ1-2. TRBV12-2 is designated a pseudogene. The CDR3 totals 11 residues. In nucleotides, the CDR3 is TGTGCAAGTCGCGATAGATATGGCTACACCTTC. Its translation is CASRDRYGYTF.